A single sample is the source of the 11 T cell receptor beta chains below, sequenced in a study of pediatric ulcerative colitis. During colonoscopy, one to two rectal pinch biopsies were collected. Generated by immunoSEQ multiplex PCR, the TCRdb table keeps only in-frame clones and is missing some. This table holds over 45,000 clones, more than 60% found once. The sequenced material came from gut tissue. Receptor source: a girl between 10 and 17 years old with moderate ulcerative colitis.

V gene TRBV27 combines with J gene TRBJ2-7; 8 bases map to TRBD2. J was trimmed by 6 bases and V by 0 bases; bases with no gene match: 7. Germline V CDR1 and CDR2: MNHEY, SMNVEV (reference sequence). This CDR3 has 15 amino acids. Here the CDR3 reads CASSLSYGRAVEQYF. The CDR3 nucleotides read TGTGCCAGCAGTTTATCGTACGGGAGGGCCGTCGAGCAGTACTTC.

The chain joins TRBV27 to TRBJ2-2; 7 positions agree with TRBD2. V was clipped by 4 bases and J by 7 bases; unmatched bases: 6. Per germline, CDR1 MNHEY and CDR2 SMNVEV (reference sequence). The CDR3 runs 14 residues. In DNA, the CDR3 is TGTGCCAGCAGTTGGCGGGAGCAAGGCGGGGAGCTGTTTTTT. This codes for CASSWREQGGELFF.

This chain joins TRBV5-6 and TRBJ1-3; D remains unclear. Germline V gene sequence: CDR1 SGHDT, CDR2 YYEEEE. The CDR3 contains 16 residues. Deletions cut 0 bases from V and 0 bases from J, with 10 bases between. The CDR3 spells CASSLEVSFSGNTIYF. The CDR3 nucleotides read TGTGCCAGCAGCTTGGAGGTGTCTTTCTCTGGAAACACCATATATTTT.

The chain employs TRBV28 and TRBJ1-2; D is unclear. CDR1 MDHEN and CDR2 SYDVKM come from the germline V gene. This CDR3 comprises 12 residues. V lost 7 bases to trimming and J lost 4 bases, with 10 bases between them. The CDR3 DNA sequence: TGTGCCAGCAACCGGGAGGGCTATGGCTACACCTTC. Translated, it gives CASNREGYGYTF.

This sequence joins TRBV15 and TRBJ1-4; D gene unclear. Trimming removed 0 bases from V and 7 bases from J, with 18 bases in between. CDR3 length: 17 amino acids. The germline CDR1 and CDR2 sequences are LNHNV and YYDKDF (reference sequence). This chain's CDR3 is CATSRDSQFVVGEKLFF. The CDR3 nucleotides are TGTGCCACCAGCAGAGATAGTCAGTTTGTTGTCGGTGAAAAACTGTTTTTT.

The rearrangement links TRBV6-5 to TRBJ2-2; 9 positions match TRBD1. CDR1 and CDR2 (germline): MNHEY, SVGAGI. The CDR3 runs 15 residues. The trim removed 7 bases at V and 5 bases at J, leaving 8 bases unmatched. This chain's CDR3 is CASNTGGGVTGELFF. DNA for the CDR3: TGTGCCAGCAATACAGGGGGCGGGGTAACCGGGGAGCTGTTTTTT.

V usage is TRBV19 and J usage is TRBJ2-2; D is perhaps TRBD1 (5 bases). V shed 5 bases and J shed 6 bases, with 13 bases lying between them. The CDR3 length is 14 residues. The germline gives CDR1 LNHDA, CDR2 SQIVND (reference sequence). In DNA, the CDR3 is TGTGCCAGTAGTCTTCACAGGCGTTCCGGGGAGCTGTTTTTT. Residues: CASSLHRRSGELFF.

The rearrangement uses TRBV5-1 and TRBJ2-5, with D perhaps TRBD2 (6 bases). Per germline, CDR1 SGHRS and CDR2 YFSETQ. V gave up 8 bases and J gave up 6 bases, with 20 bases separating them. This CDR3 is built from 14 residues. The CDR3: CASTVGGRRKTQYF. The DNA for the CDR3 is TGCGCCAGTACCGTGGGGGGACGGCGGAAGACCCAGTACTTC.

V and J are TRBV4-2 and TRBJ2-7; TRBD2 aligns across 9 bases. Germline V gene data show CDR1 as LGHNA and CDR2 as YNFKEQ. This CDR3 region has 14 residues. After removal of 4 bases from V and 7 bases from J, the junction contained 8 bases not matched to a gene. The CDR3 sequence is CASSPQREAGEQYF. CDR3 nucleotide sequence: TGTGCCAGCAGCCCCCAGCGGGAGGCCGGGGAGCAGTACTTC.

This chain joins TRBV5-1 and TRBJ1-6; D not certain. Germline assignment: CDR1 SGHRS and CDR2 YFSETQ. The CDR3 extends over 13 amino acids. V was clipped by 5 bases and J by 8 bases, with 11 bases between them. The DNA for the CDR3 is TGCGCCAGCAGTATAACAGCCGATTCACCCCTCCACTTT. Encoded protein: CASSITADSPLHF.

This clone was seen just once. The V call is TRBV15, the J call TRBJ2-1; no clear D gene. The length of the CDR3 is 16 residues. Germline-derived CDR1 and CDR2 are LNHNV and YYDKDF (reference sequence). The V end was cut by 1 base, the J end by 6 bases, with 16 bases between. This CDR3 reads CATSRVIRTSGNEQFF. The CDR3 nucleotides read TGTGCCACCAGCAGAGTCATAAGGACGTCCGGCAATGAGCAGTTCTTC.